This T cell receptor (beta chain) emerged from a study of OX40 agonist ivuxolimab in advanced cancers. General study results and limits: Low normalized clonal expansion also occurred in some nonresponding patients.

Sequenced by immunoSEQ multiplex PCR; TCRdb stores in-frame clones only, minus some. The sample has 65,000 to 95,000 clones; around 87% are singletons. Of note for this clone: What it binds is unknown.

The sample in question was CD4+ or CD8+ T cells sorted from blood, obtained in a trial of the OX40 agonist ivuxolimab. This sequence was found in an adult with an advanced solid tumor such as melanoma, head and neck, liver or kidney cancer.

The CDR3: CASSFKPSAMYEQYF. DNA of the CDR3: TGTGCCAGCAGCTTCAAGCCGAGTGCAATGTACGAGCAGTACTTC. This chain links TRBV5-6 with TRBJ2-7; D gene ambiguous. CDR1 is SGHDT, CDR2 YYEEEE, per germline. V dropped 2 bases and J dropped 4 bases, with 16 bases sitting between them. The CDR3 runs 15 residues.